The clone carrying this T cell receptor beta chain was picked up many times. The investigators amplified TCR beta CDR3 regions from RNA transcripts. HTBI primers were used for first-round RT-PCR of the TCR CDR3. From the multiplex PCR reads, TCRdb called clonotypes with MiXCR, one entry per CDR3 protein. Counted here are approximately 620,000 distinct CDR3 sequences, approximately 15% occurring once; the ten biggest clones make up about 3.5%. These data originate in a study of T cells in Graves' hyperthyroidism and ophthalmopathy. The receptor was isolated from a woman aged 40-49 years with Graves' ophthalmopathy. The sequencing sample was made of blood.

CDR3 in DNA: TGTGCCAGCAGCCACGCTAACCCAGATACGCAGTATTTT. Protein product: CASSHANPDTQYF. The chain couples TRBV3-1 to TRBJ2-3; no clear D gene. The CDR3 consists of 13 residues. The V gene lost 3 bases and the J gene lost 4 bases, with 8 bases spanning the gap. CDR1 is LGHDT, CDR2 YNNKEL, per germline (reference sequence).